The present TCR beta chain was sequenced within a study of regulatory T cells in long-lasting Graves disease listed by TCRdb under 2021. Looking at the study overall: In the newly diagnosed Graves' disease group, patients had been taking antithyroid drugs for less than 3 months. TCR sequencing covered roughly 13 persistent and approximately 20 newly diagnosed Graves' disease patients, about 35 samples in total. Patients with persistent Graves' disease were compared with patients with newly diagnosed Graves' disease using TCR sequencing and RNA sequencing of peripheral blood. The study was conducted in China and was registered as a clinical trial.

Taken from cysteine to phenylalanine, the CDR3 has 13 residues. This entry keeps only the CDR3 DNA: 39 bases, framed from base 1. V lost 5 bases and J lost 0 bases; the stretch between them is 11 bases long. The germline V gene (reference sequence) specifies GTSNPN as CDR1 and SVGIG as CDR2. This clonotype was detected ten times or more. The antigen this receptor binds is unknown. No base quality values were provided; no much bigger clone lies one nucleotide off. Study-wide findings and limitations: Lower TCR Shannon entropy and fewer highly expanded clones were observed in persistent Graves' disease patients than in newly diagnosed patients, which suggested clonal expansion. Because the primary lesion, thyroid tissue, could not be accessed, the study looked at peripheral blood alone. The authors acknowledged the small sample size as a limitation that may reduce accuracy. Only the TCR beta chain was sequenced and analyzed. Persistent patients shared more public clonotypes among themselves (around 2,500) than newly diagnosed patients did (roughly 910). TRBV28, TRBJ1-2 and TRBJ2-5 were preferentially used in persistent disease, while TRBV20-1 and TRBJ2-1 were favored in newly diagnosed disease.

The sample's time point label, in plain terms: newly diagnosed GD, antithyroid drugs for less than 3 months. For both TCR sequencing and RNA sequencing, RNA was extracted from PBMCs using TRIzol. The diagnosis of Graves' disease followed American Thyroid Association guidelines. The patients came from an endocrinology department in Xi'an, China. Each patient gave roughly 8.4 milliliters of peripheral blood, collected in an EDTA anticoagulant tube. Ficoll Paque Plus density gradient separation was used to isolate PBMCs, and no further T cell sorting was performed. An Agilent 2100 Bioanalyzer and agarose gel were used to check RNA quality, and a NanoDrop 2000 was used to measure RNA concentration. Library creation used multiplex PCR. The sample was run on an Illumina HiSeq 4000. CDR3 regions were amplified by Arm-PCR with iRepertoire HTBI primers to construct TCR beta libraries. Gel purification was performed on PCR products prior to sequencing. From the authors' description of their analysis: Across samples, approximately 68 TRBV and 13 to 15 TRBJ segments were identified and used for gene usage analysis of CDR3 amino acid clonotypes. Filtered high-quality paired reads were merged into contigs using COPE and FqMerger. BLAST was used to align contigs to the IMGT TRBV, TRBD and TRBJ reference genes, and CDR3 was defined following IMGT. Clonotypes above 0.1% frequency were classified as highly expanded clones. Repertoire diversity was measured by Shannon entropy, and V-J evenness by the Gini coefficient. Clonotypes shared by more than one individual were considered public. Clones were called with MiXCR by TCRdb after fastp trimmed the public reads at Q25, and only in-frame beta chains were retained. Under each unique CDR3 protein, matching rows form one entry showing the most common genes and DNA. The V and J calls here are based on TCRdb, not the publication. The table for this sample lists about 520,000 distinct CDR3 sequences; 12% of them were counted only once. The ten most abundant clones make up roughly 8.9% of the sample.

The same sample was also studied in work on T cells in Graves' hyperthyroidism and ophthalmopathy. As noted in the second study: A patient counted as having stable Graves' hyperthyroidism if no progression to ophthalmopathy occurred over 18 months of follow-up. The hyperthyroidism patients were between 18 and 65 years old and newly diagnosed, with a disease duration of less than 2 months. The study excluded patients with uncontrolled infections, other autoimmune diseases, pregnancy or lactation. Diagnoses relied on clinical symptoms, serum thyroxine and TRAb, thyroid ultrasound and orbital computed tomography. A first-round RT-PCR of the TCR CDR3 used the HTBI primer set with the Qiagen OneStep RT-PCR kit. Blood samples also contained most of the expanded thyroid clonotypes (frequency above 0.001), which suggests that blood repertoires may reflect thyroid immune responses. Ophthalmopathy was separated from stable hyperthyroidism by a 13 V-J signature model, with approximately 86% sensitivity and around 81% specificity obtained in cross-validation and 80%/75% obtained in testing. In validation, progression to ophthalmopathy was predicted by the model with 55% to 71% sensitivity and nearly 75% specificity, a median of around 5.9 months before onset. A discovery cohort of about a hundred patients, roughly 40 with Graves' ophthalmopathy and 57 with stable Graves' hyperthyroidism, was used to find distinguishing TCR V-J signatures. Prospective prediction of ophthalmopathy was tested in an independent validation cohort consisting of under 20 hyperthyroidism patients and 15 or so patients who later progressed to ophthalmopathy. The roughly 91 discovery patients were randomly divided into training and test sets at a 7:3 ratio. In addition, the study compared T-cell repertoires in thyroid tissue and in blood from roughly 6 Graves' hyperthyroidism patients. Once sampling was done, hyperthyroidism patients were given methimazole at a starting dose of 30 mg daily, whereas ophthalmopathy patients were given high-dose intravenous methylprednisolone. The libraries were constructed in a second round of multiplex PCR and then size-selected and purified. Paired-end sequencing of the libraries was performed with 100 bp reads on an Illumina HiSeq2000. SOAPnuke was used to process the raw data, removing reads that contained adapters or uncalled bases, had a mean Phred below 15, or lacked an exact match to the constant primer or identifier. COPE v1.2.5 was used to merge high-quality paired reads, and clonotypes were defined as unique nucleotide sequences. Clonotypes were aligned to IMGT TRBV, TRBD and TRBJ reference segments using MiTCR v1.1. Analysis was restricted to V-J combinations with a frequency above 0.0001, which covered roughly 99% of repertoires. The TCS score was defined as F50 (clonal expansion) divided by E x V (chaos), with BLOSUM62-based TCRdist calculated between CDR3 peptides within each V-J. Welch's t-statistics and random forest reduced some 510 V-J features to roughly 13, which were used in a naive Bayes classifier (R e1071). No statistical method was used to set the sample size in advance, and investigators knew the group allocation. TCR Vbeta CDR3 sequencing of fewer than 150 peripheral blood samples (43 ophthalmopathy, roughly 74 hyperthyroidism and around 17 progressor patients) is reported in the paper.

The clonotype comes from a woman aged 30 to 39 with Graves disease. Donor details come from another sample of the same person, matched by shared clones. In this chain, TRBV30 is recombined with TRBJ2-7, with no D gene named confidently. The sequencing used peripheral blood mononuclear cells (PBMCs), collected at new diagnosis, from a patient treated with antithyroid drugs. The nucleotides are TGTGCCTGGGAGCTTGGCGGCTCCTACGAGCAGTACTTC. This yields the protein CAWELGGSYEQYF. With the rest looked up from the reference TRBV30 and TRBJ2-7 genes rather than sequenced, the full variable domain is SQTIHQWPATLVQPVGSPLSLECTVEGTSNPNLYWYRQAAGRGLQLLFYSVGIGQISSEVPQNLSASRPQDRQFILSSKKLLLSDSGFYLCAWELGGSYEQYFGPGTRLTVT.